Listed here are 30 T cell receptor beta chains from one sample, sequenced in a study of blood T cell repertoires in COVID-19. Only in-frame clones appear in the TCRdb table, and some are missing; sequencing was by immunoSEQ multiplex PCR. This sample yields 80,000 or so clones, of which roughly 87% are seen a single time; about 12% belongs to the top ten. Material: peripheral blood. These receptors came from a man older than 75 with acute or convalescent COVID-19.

CDR3 DNA: TGTGCCAGCAGTGAAGCGCTTAGGGGGCCCGGAGCTTTCTTT. It yields the protein CASSEALRGPGAFF. The chain uses TRBV2 and TRBJ1-1; 7 bases are shared with TRBD1. Losses at the gene ends were 0 bases for V and 10 bases for J; bases not matched to a gene: 8. CDR1 and CDR2 (germline): SNHLY, FYNNEI. The length of the CDR3 is 14 residues.

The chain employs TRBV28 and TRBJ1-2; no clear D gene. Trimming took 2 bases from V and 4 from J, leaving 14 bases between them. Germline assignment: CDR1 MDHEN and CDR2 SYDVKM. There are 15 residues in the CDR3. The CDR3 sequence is CASSLRVRGLYGYTF. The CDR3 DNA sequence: TGTGCCAGCAGTTTAAGGGTACGGGGTCTCTATGGCTACACCTTC.

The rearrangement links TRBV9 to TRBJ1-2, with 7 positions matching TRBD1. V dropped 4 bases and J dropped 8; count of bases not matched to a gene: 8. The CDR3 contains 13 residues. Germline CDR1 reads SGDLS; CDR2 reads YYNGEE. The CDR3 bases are TGTGCCAGCAGCCAAGGGTCGACAGGGGGCTACACCTTC. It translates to CASSQGSTGGYTF.

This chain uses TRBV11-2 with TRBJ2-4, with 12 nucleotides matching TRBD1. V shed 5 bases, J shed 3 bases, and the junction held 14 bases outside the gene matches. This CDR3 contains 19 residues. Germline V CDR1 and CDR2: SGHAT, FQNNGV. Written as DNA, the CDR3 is TGTGCCAGCAGCCCCGCCGGGGACAGGGGGCGTTTGGGCAAAAACATTCAGTACTTC. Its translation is CASSPAGDRGRLGKNIQYF.

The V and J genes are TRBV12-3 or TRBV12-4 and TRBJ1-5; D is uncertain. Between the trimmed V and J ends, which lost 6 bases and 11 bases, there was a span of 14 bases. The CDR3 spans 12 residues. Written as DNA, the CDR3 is TGTGCCAGCAGCTGGGCCGCGAGGGCCCAGCATTTT. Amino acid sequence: CASSWAARAQHF.

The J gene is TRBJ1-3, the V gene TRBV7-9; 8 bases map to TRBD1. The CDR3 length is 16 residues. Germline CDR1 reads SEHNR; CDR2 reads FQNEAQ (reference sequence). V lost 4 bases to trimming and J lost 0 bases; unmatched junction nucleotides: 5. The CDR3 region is CASSWTGYNSGNTIYF. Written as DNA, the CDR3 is TGTGCCAGCAGCTGGACAGGGTACAACTCTGGAAACACCATATATTTT.

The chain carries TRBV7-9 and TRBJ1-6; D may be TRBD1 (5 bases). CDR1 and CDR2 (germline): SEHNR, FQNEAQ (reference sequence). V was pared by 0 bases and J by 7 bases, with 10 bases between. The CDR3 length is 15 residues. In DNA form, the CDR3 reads TGTGCCAGCAGCTTAGCAGGGGCGGAGAATTCACCCCTCCACTTT. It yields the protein CASSLAGAENSPLHF.

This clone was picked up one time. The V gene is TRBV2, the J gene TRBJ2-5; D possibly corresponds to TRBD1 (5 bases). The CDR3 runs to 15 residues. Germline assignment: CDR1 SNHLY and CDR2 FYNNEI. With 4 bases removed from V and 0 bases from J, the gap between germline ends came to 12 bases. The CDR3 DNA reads TGTGCCAGCAGTGGAAGCAGGGTATACCAAGAGACCCAGTACTTC. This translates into CASSGSRVYQETQYF.

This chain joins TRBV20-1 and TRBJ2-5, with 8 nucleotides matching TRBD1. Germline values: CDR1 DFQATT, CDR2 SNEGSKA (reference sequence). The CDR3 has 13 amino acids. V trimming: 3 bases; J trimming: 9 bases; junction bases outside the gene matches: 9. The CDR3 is CSASLGQAVAQYF. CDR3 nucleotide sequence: TGCAGTGCTAGTCTGGGACAGGCGGTCGCCCAGTACTTC.

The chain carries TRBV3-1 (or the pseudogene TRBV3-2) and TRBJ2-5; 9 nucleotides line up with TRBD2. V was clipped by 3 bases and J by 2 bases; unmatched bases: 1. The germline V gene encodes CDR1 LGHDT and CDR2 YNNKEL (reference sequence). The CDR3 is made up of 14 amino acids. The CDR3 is CASSQAGGQETQYF. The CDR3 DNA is TGTGCCAGCAGCCAGGCGGGGGGGCAAGAGACCCAGTACTTC.

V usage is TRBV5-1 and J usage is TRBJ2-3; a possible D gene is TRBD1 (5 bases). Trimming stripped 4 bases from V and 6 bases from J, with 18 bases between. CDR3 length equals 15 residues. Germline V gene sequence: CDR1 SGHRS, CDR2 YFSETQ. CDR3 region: CASSLGQLSRDTQYF. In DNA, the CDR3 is TGCGCCAGCAGCCTGGGGCAGCTATCGAGGGATACGCAGTATTTT.

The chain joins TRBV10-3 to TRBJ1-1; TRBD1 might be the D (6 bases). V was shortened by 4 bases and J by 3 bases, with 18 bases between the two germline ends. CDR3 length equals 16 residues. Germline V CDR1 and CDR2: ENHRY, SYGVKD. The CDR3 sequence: CAISARTEGRDTEAFF. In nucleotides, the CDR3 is TGTGCCATCAGTGCTAGGACAGAAGGACGGGACACTGAAGCTTTCTTT.

The CDR3 region has the DNA TGTGCCAGCAGTTTTTTCGGGGGGCCGTACGAGCAGTACTTC. This translates into CASSFFGGPYEQYF. This sequence joins TRBV27 and TRBJ2-7, with D perhaps TRBD2 (7 bases). Germline values: CDR1 MNHEY, CDR2 SMNVEV (reference sequence). Trimming removed 3 bases from V and 4 bases from J, with 13 bases in between. This CDR3 comprises 14 residues.

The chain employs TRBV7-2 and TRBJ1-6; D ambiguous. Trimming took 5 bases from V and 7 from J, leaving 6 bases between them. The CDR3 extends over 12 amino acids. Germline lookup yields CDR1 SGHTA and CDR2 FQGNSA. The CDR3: CASSTGNSPLHF. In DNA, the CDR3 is TGTGCCAGCAGCACCGGGAATTCACCCCTCCACTTT. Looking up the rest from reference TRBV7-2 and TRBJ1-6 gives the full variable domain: GAGVSQSPSNKVTEKGKDVELRCDPISGHTALYWYRQSLGQGLEFLIYFQGNSAPDKSGLPSDRFSAERTGGSVSTLTIQRTQQEDSAVYLCASSTGNSPLHFGNGTRLTVT.

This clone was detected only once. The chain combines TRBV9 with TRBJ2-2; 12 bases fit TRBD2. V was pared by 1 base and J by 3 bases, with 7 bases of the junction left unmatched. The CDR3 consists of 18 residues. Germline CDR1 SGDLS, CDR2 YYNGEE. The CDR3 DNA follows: TGTGCCAGCAGCGTACGACTAGCGGGGGCACGGGACACCGGGGAGCTGTTTTTT. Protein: CASSVRLAGARDTGELFF.

In nucleotides, the CDR3 is TGTGCCATCAAGGTTACAGGGGAATTCGGCTACACCTTC. Its protein is CAIKVTGEFGYTF. The rearrangement joins TRBV10-3 to TRBJ1-2, with TRBD1 matching over 7 bases. V was pared by 7 bases and J by 8 bases, with 10 bases of the junction left unmatched. The CDR3 has 13 amino acids. Germline V CDR1 and CDR2: ENHRY, SYGVKD.

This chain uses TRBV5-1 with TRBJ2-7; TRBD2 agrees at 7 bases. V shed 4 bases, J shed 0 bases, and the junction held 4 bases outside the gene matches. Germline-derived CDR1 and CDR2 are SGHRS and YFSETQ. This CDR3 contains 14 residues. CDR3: CASSLLAVSYEQYF. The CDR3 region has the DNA TGCGCCAGCAGCCTGCTAGCGGTCTCCTACGAGCAGTACTTC. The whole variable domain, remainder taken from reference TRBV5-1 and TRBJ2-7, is KAGVTQTPRYLIKTRGQQVTLSCSPISGHRSVSWYQQTPGQGLQFLFEYFSETQRNKGNFPGRFSGRQFSNSRSEMNVSTLELGDSALYLCASSLLAVSYEQYFGPGTRLTVT.

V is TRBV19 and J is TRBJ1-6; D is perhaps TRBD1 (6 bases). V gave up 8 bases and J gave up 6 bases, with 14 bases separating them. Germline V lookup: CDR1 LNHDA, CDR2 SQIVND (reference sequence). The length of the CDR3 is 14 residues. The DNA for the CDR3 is TGTGCCAGTGGGTCGACAGGAGGTAATTCACCCCTCCACTTT. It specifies CASGSTGGNSPLHF.

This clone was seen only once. CDR3 nucleotide sequence: TGTGCCAGCAGCTTAGACAAAAACACTGAAGCTTTCTTT. This translates into CASSLDKNTEAFF. The chain is built from TRBV2 and TRBJ1-1; D gene unclear. The CDR3 has 13 amino acids. Germline V gene sequence: CDR1 SNHLY, CDR2 FYNNEI. Trimming removed 6 bases at V and 2 bases at J, with 10 bases between.

In DNA form, the CDR3 reads TGTGCCAGCTCACCACGTCGGGGGGGAGACACCGGGGAGCTGTTTTTT. Translating it yields CASSPRRGGDTGELFF. The J gene is TRBJ2-2, the V gene TRBV18; 8 nucleotides agree with TRBD2. Germline CDR1 KGHSH, CDR2 LQKENI. The J segment lost 3 bases and the V segment lost 1 base, leaving 4 bases of the junction unmatched. CDR3 length equals 16 residues.

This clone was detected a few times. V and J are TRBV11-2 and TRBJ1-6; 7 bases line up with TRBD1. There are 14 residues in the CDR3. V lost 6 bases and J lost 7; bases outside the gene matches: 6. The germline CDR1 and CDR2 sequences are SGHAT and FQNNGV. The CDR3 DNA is TGTGCCAGCAGACCACAGGGGTTAAATTCACCCCTCCACTTT. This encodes CASRPQGLNSPLHF.

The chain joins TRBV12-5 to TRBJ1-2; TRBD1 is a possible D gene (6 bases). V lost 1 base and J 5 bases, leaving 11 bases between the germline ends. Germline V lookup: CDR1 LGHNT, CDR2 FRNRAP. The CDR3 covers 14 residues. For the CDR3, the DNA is TGTGCTAGTGGTTTGGAGTCAGGGGTTTATGGCTACACCTTC. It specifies CASGLESGVYGYTF. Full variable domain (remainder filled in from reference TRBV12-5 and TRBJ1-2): DARVTQTPRHKVTEMGQEVTMRCQPILGHNTVFWYRQTMMQGLELLAYFRNRAPLDDSGMPKDRFSAEMPDATLATLKIQPSEPRDSAVYFCASGLESGVYGYTFGSGTRLTVV.

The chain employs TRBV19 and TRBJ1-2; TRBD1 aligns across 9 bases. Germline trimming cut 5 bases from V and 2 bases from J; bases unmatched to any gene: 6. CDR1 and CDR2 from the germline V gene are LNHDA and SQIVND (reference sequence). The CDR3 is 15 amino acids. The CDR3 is CASSFSGTGNYGYTF. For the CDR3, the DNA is TGTGCCAGTAGTTTCTCCGGGACAGGGAACTATGGCTACACCTTC.

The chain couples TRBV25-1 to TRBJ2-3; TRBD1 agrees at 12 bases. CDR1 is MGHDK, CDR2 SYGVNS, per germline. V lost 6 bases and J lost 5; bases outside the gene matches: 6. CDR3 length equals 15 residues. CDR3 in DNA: TGTGCCAGCAGAGAGGGACAGGGGGCCCAAGATACGCAGTATTTT. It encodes CASREGQGAQDTQYF.

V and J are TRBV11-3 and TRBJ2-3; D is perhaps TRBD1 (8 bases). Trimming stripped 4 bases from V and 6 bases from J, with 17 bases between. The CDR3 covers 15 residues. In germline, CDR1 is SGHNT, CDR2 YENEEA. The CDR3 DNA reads TGTGCCAGCAGCTCCAACAGGGGGGGCCCTGATACGCAGTATTTT. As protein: CASSSNRGGPDTQYF.

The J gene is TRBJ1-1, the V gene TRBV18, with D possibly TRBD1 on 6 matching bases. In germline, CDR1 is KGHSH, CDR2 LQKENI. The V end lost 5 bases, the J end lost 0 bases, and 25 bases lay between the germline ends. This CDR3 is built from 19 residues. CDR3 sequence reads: CASSNNQGLTAGMNTEAFF. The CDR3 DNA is TGTGCCAGCTCAAACAACCAGGGGCTGACCGCCGGCATGAACACTGAAGCTTTCTTT.

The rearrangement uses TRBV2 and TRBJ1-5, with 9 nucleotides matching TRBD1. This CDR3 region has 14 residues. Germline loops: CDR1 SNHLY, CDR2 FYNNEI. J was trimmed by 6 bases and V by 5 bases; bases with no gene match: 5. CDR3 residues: CASSRQGEGQPQHF. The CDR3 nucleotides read TGTGCCAGCAGTAGACAGGGGGAAGGTCAGCCCCAGCATTTT.

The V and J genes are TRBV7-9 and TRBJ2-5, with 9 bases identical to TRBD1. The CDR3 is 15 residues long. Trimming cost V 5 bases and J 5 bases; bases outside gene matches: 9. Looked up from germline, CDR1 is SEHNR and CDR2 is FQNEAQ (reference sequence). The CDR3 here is CASSLGTGLGETQYF. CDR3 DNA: TGTGCCAGCAGCCTGGGGACAGGGTTAGGGGAGACCCAGTACTTC. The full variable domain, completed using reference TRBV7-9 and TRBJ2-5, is DTGVSQNPRHKITKRGQNVTFRCDPISEHNRLYWYRQTLGQGPEFLTYFQNEAQLEKSRLLSDRFSAERPKGSFSTLEIQRTEQGDSAMYLCASSLGTGLGETQYFGPGTRLLVL.

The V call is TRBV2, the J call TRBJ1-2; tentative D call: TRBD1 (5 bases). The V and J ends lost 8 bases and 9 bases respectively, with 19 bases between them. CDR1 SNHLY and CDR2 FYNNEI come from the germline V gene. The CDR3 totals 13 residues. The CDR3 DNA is TGTGCCAGCCCTTATGTCTACAAGGGGAGCTACACCTTC. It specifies CASPYVYKGSYTF.

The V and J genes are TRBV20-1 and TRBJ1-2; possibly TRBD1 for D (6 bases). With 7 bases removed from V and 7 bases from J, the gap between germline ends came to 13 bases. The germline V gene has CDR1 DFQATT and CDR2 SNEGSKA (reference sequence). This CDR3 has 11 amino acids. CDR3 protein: CSVYRAFGYTF. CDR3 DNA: TGCAGTGTTTACAGGGCTTTTGGCTACACCTTC.